The source of this T cell receptor (beta chain) is a study of cytomegalovirus exposure and HLA in healthy donors. The study's findings and limits: An Asian-associated ancestry cluster reportedly showed fewer N-insertions than the approximately 660-donor mean in a later analysis.

A note on this clone: As yet, its antigen is unknown.

The PCR contained 60 Vbeta and 13 Jbeta primers. Profiled with immunoSEQ multiplex PCR; TCRdb holds only in-frame clones, not every one. The sample includes 100,000 to 150,000 clones. This clonotype was obtained from a man aged 18 to 30 in good health and CMV-seronegative. Material for sequencing was PBMCs.

The CDR3 coding sequence is TGTGCCAGCAGTGGGGTATCGGCACTAGAAAAACTGTTTTTT. This encodes CASSGVSALEKLFF. The V and J genes are TRBV2 and TRBJ1-4; unclear D gene. V was cut by 4 bases and J by 8 bases, with 14 bases left in between. CDR1 is SNHLY and CDR2 is FYNNEI in the germline V gene. The CDR3 runs 14 residues. Supplemented by reference TRBV2 and TRBJ1-4, the full variable domain reads EPEVTQTPSHQVTQMGQEVILRCVPISNHLYFYWYRQILGQKVEFLVSFYNNEISEKSEIFDDQFSVERPDGSNFTLKIRSTKLEDSAMYFCASSGVSALEKLFFGSGTQLSVL.